This TCR beta chain was recovered during a study of shared T cell receptors in the human thymus. V was clipped by 5 bases and J by 3 bases; unmatched bases: 6. The CDR3 contains 15 residues. Per germline, CDR1 MGHDK and CDR2 SYGVNS. Only in-frame clones appear in the TCRdb table, and some are missing; sequencing was by immunoSEQ multiplex PCR. The data contain approximately 730,000 clones, approximately 85% of them singletons. This sample also belongs to another study, concerning human thymus T cells. Per that study: Resected material from corrective heart surgery provided the thymus tissue analysed. Across thymic and blood repertoires, the usage of V and J genes appeared to be biased. Thymic repertoires of unrelated individuals were reported in related research to overlap highly.

The sequenced material came from thymocytes. The sequence was obtained from a girl under three years old with a congenital heart defect. V is TRBV25-1 and J is TRBJ1-4, with TRBD1 matching over 7 bases. The CDR3 is CASSPQGVANEKLFF. The CDR3 nucleotides read TGTGCCAGCAGTCCCCAGGGGGTTGCTAATGAAAAACTGTTTTTT.